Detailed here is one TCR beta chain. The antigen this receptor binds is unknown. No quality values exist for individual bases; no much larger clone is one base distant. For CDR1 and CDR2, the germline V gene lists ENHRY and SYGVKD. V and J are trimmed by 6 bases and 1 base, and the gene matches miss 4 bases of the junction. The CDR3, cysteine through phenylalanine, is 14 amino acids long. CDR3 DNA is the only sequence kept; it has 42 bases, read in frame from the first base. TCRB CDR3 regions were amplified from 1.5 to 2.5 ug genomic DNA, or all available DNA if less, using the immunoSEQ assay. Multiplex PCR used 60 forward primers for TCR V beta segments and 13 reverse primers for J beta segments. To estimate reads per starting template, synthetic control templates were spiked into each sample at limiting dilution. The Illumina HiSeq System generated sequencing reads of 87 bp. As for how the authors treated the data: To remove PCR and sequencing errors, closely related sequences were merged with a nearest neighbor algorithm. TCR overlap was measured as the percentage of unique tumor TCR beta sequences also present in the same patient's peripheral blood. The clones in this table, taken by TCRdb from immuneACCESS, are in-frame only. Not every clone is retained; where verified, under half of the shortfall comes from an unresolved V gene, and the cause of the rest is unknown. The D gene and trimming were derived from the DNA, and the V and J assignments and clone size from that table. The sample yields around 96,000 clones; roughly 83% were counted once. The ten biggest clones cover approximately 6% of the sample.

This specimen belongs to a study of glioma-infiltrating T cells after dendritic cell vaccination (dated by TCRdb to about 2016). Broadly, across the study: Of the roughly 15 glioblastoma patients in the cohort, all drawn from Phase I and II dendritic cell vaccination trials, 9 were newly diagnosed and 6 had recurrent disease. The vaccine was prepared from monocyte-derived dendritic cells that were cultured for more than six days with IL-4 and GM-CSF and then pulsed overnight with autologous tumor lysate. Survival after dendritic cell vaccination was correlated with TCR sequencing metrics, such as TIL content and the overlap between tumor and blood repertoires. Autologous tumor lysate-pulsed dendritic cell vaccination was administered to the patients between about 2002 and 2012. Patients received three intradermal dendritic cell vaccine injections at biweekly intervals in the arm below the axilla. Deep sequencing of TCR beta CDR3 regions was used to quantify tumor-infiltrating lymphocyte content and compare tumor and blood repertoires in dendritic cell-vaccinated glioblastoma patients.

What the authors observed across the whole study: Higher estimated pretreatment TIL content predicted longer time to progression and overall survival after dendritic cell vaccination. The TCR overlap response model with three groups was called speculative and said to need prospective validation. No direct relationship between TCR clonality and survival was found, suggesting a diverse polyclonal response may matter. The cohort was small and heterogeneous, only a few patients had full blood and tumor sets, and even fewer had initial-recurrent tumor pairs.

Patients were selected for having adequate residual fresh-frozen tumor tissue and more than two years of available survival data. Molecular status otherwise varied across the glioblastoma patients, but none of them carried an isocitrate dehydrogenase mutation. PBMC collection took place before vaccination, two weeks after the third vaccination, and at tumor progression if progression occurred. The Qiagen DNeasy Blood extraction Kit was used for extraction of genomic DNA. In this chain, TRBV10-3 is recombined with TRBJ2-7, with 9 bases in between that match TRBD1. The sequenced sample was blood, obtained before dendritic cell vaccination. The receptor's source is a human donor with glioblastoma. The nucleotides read TGTGCCATCAGGAGGGGACAGGGATCCTACGAGCAGTACTTC. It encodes CAIRRGQGSYEQYF.